A selection of T cell receptor beta chains follows, all from one sample in a study of identical twins. TCRdb reprocessed the 5' RACE reads via MiXCR and lists one record per CDR3 protein. In the table there are a few hundred thousand distinct CDR3 sequences, about 10% of which are singletons. Sequencing was carried out using memory T cells sorted from blood. These receptors were collected from a man aged 50-59 years in good health. CDR3s include the opening cysteine and the closing phenylalanine or tryptophan. Fields, in order: D gene, clone size, V gene, J gene, CDR3 DNA, CDR3 protein. A D gene is named only where the DNA matches it firmly. Size is stated for part of the rows, as once, few or many counts, or as a class when the clone is expanded.

TRBD1	few	TRBV5-1	TRBJ2-7	TGCGCCAGCAGCTTGGCCCAGACAGGGTCAGGAAGCGAGCAGTACTTC	CASSLAQTGSGSEQYF
TRBD2	.	TRBV10-3	TRBJ2-7	TGTGCCATCAGCCAAGGGATGGCGGGAGAAAAGTCCCACGAGCAGTACTTC	CAISQGMAGEKSHEQYF
.	.	TRBV4-1	TRBJ2-7	TGCGCCAGCAGCCAAGTAGGCTCAGCGTCGTCCGAGCAGTACTTC	CASSQVGSASSEQYF
.	.	TRBV6-2/TRBV6-3	TRBJ2-2	TGTGCCAGCAGTACCGACACCTATACCGGGGAGCTGTTTTTT	CASSTDTYTGELFF
.	few	TRBV12-3/TRBV12-4	TRBJ1-6	TGTGCCAGCAGTTTATCTTCTGGGTTGGGGAATTCACCCCTCCACTTT	CASSLSSGLGNSPLHF
.	.	TRBV10-2	TRBJ2-3	TGCGCCAGCAGTGAGTCGGTAGGAACCGGCACAGATACGCAGTATTTT	CASSESVGTGTDTQYF
TRBD1	many	TRBV7-8	TRBJ1-1	TGTGCCAGCAGCACAGACAGGGTGGGGGCTTTCTTT	CASSTDRVGAFF
.	many	TRBV20-1	TRBJ2-1	TGCAGTGCTAGCCTTGACAATACCAACAATGAGCAGTTCTTC	CSASLDNTNNEQFF
TRBD2	few	TRBV18	TRBJ2-1	TGTGCCACCAAAGGTAGCGGGACTATCTACAATGAGCAGTTCTTC	CATKGSGTIYNEQFF
TRBD1	.	TRBV29-1	TRBJ2-7	TGCAGCGTTGGGGGGGACAGGGGGCGGTACGAGCAGTACTTC	CSVGGDRGRYEQYF
.	few	TRBV20-1	TRBJ2-2	TGCAGTGCTAGAGGGAAGGCCAGGGAGAACACCGGGGAGCTGTTTTTT	CSARGKARENTGELFF
.	many	TRBV6-5	TRBJ2-2	TGTGCCAGCAGTTCACAACTCTCACTGGGGGACACCGGGGAGCTGTTTTTT	CASSSQLSLGDTGELFF
.	few	TRBV20-1	TRBJ2-1	TGCAGTGCTAGGGAGCCTTTAGCGAGCAATGAGCAGTTCTTC	CSAREPLASNEQFF
TRBD2	few	TRBV7-9	TRBJ2-7	TGTGCCAGCACCCCGCAAAGCGGGAGGCCCTACGAGCAGTACTTC	CASTPQSGRPYEQYF
TRBD2	medium-sized	TRBV13	TRBJ2-5	TGTGCCAGCAGCTTTCGCGGGGAGGGGGAGACCCAGTACTTC	CASSFRGEGETQYF
TRBD1	.	TRBV15	TRBJ2-2	TGTGCCAGCAGCGCGGGACAGGGTCGTACCGGGGAGCTGTTTTTT	CASSAGQGRTGELFF
TRBD2	.	TRBV6-1	TRBJ2-5	TGTGCCAGCGCCCTGGGAGCGGGAGGGAGGGAGACCCAGTACTTC	CASALGAGGRETQYF
TRBD2	many	TRBV20-1	TRBJ2-7	TGCAGTGCGCAGAACACCGCGGGAGGCCGATACGAGCAGTACTTC	CSAQNTAGGRYEQYF
.	few	TRBV6-5	TRBJ1-1	TGTGCCAGCAGTTACTCCCCCCTTTCGGTCGCAGGGATCGGCACTGAAGCTTTCTTT	CASSYSPLSVAGIGTEAFF
.	few	TRBV20-1	TRBJ2-2	TGCAGTGCACGGGACCCATTGGCAGGGGAGCTGTTTTTT	CSARDPLAGELFF
.	.	TRBV29-1	TRBJ1-4	TGCAGCGTTTCAGGATATAATGAAAAACTGTTTTTT	CSVSGYNEKLFF
.	many	TRBV7-2	TRBJ1-6	TGTGCCAGCAGCTTAGTGGCTGCAGGGTATTCACCCCTCCACTTT	CASSLVAAGYSPLHF
TRBD2	.	TRBV7-2	TRBJ2-7	TGTGCCAGCAGTTTAGCGGGAATAGGCTACGAGCAGTACTTC	CASSLAGIGYEQYF
TRBD2	many	TRBV18	TRBJ2-3	TGTGCCAGCTCACCCGGACTAGCGGGAGTCATCACAGATACGCAGTATTTT	CASSPGLAGVITDTQYF
TRBD1	few	TRBV12-3/TRBV12-4	TRBJ2-6	TGTGCCAGCAGTTTAATTTTTGGGACAGGGGGCGCGGATGGGGCCAACGTCCTGACTTTC	CASSLIFGTGGADGANVLTF
.	few	TRBV4-2	TRBJ2-5	TGTGCCAGCAGCCAAGTCGGCCATTCAGAAGAGACCCAGTACTTC	CASSQVGHSEETQYF
.	many	TRBV7-2	TRBJ2-7	TGTGCCAGCAGCTTAGAGGGCGACGCTTACGAGCAGTACTTC	CASSLEGDAYEQYF
TRBD2	many	TRBV12-3/TRBV12-4	TRBJ2-5	TGTGCCAGCACCGTAGCGCCTAGCGGGAAAGTAGATGAGACCCAGTACTTC	CASTVAPSGKVDETQYF
.	.	TRBV27	TRBJ2-2	TGTGCCAGCAGTTTTGGACGGGGGGCCACCGGGGAGCTGTTTTTT	CASSFGRGATGELFF
TRBD2	few	TRBV19	TRBJ2-7	TGTGCCAGTAGTATAATCAGCGGGAGTGCGTACGAGCAGTACTTC	CASSIISGSAYEQYF
TRBD2	few	TRBV4-2	TRBJ2-2	TGTGCCAGCAGCCAAGCTAGCGGGGAACCGAACACCGGGGAGCTGTTTTTT	CASSQASGEPNTGELFF
TRBD2	.	TRBV28	TRBJ2-3	TGTGCCAGCAGTTTACTAGTCCCCAAATCGGCGGGAGGCCCAGATACGCAGTATTTT	CASSLLVPKSAGGPDTQYF
.	many	TRBV6-1	TRBJ2-7	TGTGCCAGCAGAGGACAGGTAGCCTTAGCGGCAGAACTCTACGAGCAGTACTTC	CASRGQVALAAELYEQYF
TRBD1	.	TRBV11-2	TRBJ1-2	TGTGCCAGCAGCTTAGCGGACAGGGGGGGCTATGGCTACACCTTC	CASSLADRGGYGYTF
.	.	TRBV4-3	TRBJ2-5	TGCGCCAGCAGCCAAGATTGGGAGACAAAAGAGACCCAGTACTTC	CASSQDWETKETQYF
TRBD1	many	TRBV20-1	TRBJ1-5	TGCAGTGCTAGACAACAGGGGGCTGGTCAGCCCCAGCATTTT	CSARQQGAGQPQHF
TRBD2	many	TRBV6-2/TRBV6-3	TRBJ2-3	TGTGCCAGCAGCCTGCCAGCGGGAGGGCCGGATACGCAGTATTTT	CASSLPAGGPDTQYF
.	many	TRBV7-2	TRBJ2-7	TGTGCCAGCAGCTTTAGTCCTATTCTTTCCTACGAGCAGTACTTC	CASSFSPILSYEQYF
.	many	TRBV20-1	TRBJ2-1	TGCAGTGCTAGAGCAAATAACGGAGGCAATGAGCAGTTCTTC	CSARANNGGNEQFF
.	many	TRBV4-3	TRBJ2-5	TGCGCCAGCAGCCCCAACTGGGGGGAGACCCAGTACTTC	CASSPNWGETQYF
.	few	TRBV4-1	TRBJ1-1	TGCGCCAGCAGCCAAGAAGTGAGCCAGGTAAACACTGAAGCTTTCTTT	CASSQEVSQVNTEAFF
.	many	TRBV28	TRBJ1-2	TGTGCCAGCAGTAAAGTGGGGCGGGACGACCGTGGAAACTATGGCTACACCTTC	CASSKVGRDDRGNYGYTF
.	many	TRBV7-2	TRBJ2-5	TGTGCCAGCAGCTTCGTGCACAACCAAGAGACCCAGTACTTC	CASSFVHNQETQYF
.	.	TRBV7-2	TRBJ2-6	TGTGCCAGCAGCTATTCCCCTGACGGGGCCAACGTCCTGACTTTC	CASSYSPDGANVLTF
.	few	TRBV6-2/TRBV6-3	TRBJ2-5	TGTGCCAGCAGTCGAACGCCCGCTAGCGCCGTAGAAGAGACCCAGTACTTC	CASSRTPASAVEETQYF
.	many	TRBV4-2	TRBJ2-2	TGTGCCAGCAGCCAAGGATTTTCGCCTACGGACACCGGGGAGCTGTTTTTT	CASSQGFSPTDTGELFF
.	few	TRBV28	TRBJ2-7	TGTGCCACCTTTGATAGGAACAGGGTCGACGAGCAGTACTTC	CATFDRNRVDEQYF
TRBD2	.	TRBV7-6	TRBJ2-3	TGTGCCAGCAGCTTCCTGAGAGCGGGAGGAAGAGATACGCAGTATTTT	CASSFLRAGGRDTQYF
.	many	TRBV21-1	TRBJ2-1	TGTGCCAGCAGCACGAATGAGCAGTTCTTC	CASSTNEQFF
.	many	TRBV28	TRBJ2-3	TGTGCCAGCAGGGAAGGCGGGACCGCAGATACGCAGTATTTT	CASREGGTADTQYF
TRBD1	.	TRBV11-2	TRBJ2-7	TGTGCCAGCAGCCATCGGGGTCCGGGACAGGGGTTCTACGAGCAGTACTTC	CASSHRGPGQGFYEQYF
.	few	TRBV20-1	TRBJ2-3	TGCAGTGCTAGTTCTCATGCTCGGGGCGGGGGCAGGAATACGCAGTATTTT	CSASSHARGGGRNTQYF
TRBD1	few	TRBV3-1	TRBJ2-5	TGTGCCAGCAGCCCTTCGACAGGGGGCGCGTGGGAGACCCAGTACTTC	CASSPSTGGAWETQYF
TRBD2	many	TRBV9	TRBJ2-1	TGTGCCAGCGGGCCCGGGACTAGCGACTACAATGAGCAGTTCTTC	CASGPGTSDYNEQFF